A selection of T cell receptor beta chains follows, all from one sample in a study of CD8 T cells in ankylosing spondylitis. TCRdb redid the calling of the 5' RACE reads with MiXCR, one entry per CDR3 protein. The sample holds around 160,000 distinct CDR3 sequences, around a tenth seen once. Sequencing input: blood, either unsorted or a sorted T cell fraction (not recorded which). These receptors came from a male donor with ankylosing spondylitis or in good health (not recorded which). The CDR3 runs from the conserved cysteine through the conserved F or W. D genes are given only for firm matches. Rows give clone size only sometimes, using once, few, many, or a class for an expanded clone.

cdr3_nt,cdr3_aa,d_call,clone_size,v_call,j_call
TGTGCCATCAGTGCGGGAGATCGTTCACCCCTCCACTTT,CAISAGDRSPLHF,-,many,TRBV10-3,TRBJ1-6
TGCAGTGCGCGGGGATATAAGCAGTTCTTC,CSARGYKQFF,-,-,TRBV20-1,TRBJ2-1
TGCGCCAGCAGCCAAGATCGAAGGCTGACTGAAGCTTTCTTT,CASSQDRRLTEAFF,-,many,TRBV4-3,TRBJ1-1
TGTGCCAGCAGCCTCACAGGGGGCCCTAGCTCCTACAATGAGCAGTTCTTC,CASSLTGGPSSYNEQFF,TRBD1,-,TRBV5-5,TRBJ2-1
TGCGCCAGCAGCTTCGACGGCGACCAAGAGACCCAGTACTTC,CASSFDGDQETQYF,-,many,TRBV5-1,TRBJ2-5
TGTGCCAGCCAGGGGAGCTCCTACAATGAGCAGTTCTTC,CASQGSSYNEQFF,-,-,TRBV9,TRBJ2-1
TGTGCCAGCAGTTTGGAGTGGGCCAAAAACATTCAGTACTTC,CASSLEWAKNIQYF,-,many,TRBV12-3/TRBV12-4,TRBJ2-4
TGCAGCGTTGAGACCGGTGGGGCAAATACCCAGGGATCCTATGACTACACCTTC,CSVETGGANTQGSYDYTF,-,-,TRBV29-1,TRBJ1-2
TGCAGTGCTAGCCCGGACAGTCACATTCAGTACTTC,CSASPDSHIQYF,-,many,TRBV20-1,TRBJ2-4
TGCGCCAGCACCGTAACAGGACTTAACACTGAAGCTTTCTTT,CASTVTGLNTEAFF,-,many,TRBV5-1,TRBJ1-1
TGTGCCAGCAAGGGGCAGACAGGGACCTACAATGAGCAGTTCTTC,CASKGQTGTYNEQFF,-,many,TRBV21-1,TRBJ2-1
TGCAGTGCTAAGACAGGGGTGACCTATGGCTACACCTTC,CSAKTGVTYGYTF,TRBD1,many,TRBV20-1,TRBJ1-2
TGTGCCAGCGGCCCCGGGCCCTTCGACGACGAGCAGTACTTC,CASGPGPFDDEQYF,-,-,TRBV12-1,TRBJ2-7
TGCAGCGTTGAAGATCGCGGACAGCTCACGGGGGAGCTGTTTTTT,CSVEDRGQLTGELFF,-,few,TRBV29-1,TRBJ2-2
TGTGCCAGCAGCCAAGCCGACTACTATGGCTACACCTTC,CASSQADYYGYTF,-,many,TRBV3-1,TRBJ1-2
TGCAGTGCTAGGGTGGTCAGCACCGGGGAGCTGTTTTTT,CSARVVSTGELFF,-,few,TRBV20-1,TRBJ2-2
TGTGCCAGCAGCGCGGACAGGGAGTTCTATGGCTACACCTTC,CASSADREFYGYTF,TRBD1,few,TRBV7-2,TRBJ1-2
TGTGCCAGCGCTTCTTGGTCCTACAATGAGCAGTTCTTC,CASASWSYNEQFF,-,-,TRBV7-2,TRBJ2-1
TGTGCCATCAGCCTGGACAGGGAGCTCACAGATACGCAGTATTTT,CAISLDRELTDTQYF,TRBD1,-,TRBV10-3,TRBJ2-3
TGCAGTGAGACTAGCGGGGGTTATAAGACCCAGTACTTC,CSETSGGYKTQYF,TRBD2,many,TRBV20-1,TRBJ2-5
TGTGCCAGCAGTGCCCAAGGGCGGGGCCCCACCGGGGAGCTGTTTTTT,CASSAQGRGPTGELFF,-,many,TRBV12-3/TRBV12-4,TRBJ2-2
TGTGCCGTGGTCGGCGGGGGAGTCCCAACAACTAATGAAAAACTGTTTTTT,CAVVGGGVPTTNEKLFF,-,many,TRBV28,TRBJ1-4